This is a list of T cell receptor beta chains from one sample in a study of CD8 T cells in ankylosing spondylitis. In TCRdb, the 5' RACE reads were re-called with MiXCR into one record per CDR3 protein. The table has about 340,000 distinct CDR3 sequences, about 15% seen once. Sequenced sample: blood, either unsorted or a sorted T cell fraction (not recorded which). Receptor source: a male donor with ankylosing spondylitis or in good health (not recorded which). Each CDR3 is given with its conserved first and last residue. D genes are given only for firm matches. The size of a clone is reported for some rows only, either as once, few or many, or as a class for expanded clones.

>-|TRBV5-1|TRBJ2-3|-
CASSHRIAASTDTQYF
TGCGCCAGCAGCCATCGAATAGCGGCTAGCACAGATACGCAGTATTTT
>many|TRBV12-3/TRBV12-4|TRBJ1-1|-
CASSNGRSEAFF
TGTGCCAGCTCCAACGGGCGTAGTGAAGCTTTCTTT
>many|TRBV12-3/TRBV12-4|TRBJ2-2|-
CASSFSLTGELFF
TGTGCCAGCAGTTTCTCCCTTACCGGGGAGCTGTTTTTT
>few|TRBV5-1|TRBJ1-5|TRBD1
CASSLRTGDQPQHF
TGCGCCAGCAGCTTGAGAACAGGGGATCAGCCCCAGCATTTT
>-|TRBV20-1|TRBJ1-2|-
CSAYFGGGYTF
TGCAGTGCTTATTTTGGTGGTGGCTACACCTTC
>many|TRBV10-3|TRBJ1-6|-
CAIKPGGDSPLHF
TGTGCCATCAAGCCTGGGGGTGATTCACCCCTCCACTTT
>-|TRBV5-5|TRBJ2-3|TRBD1
CASSLGRGQGDTQYF
TGTGCCAGCAGCTTGGGCAGGGGGCAGGGAGATACGCAGTATTTT
>many|TRBV3-1|TRBJ2-7|-
CASSLDSTYEQYF
TGTGCCAGCAGCCTCGACTCGACCTACGAGCAGTACTTC
>-|TRBV7-9|TRBJ1-6|TRBD1
CASSFPTGGFSPLHF
TGTGCCAGCAGCTTCCCGACAGGGGGCTTTTCACCCCTCCACTTT
>-|TRBV10-3|TRBJ2-1|-
CAISDRDGVYNEQFF
TGTGCCATCAGTGACAGGGACGGGGTCTACAATGAGCAGTTCTTC
>-|TRBV20-1|TRBJ2-1|TRBD1
CSAPRGRDEQFF
TGCAGTGCTCCCAGGGGGCGGGATGAGCAGTTCTTC
>-|TRBV12-3/TRBV12-4|TRBJ2-5|-
CASRGTWNQETQYF
TGTGCCAGCAGGGGAACATGGAACCAAGAGACCCAGTACTTC
>-|TRBV20-1|TRBJ2-2|-
CSANGRRGTGELFF
TGCAGTGCTAACGGGAGAAGGGGCACCGGGGAGCTGTTTTTT
>few|TRBV7-9|TRBJ1-6|-
CASSLRTVYNSPLHF
TGTGCCAGCAGCTTACGGACAGTCTATAATTCACCCCTCCACTTT
>-|TRBV25-1|TRBJ1-1|-
CASTSKGTEAFF
TGTGCCAGCACCTCAAAGGGCACTGAAGCTTTCTTT
>few|TRBV3-1|TRBJ2-7|TRBD2
CASSQVPSGYEQYF
TGTGCCAGCAGCCAAGTCCCTAGCGGGTACGAGCAGTACTTC
>-|TRBV18|TRBJ1-6|-
CASSMQGQNSPLHF
TGTGCCAGCTCCATGCAGGGCCAAAATTCACCCCTCCACTTT
>few|TRBV7-8|TRBJ2-7|TRBD2
CASSLAGGLSVYEQYF
TGTGCCAGCAGCTTAGCCGGGGGGTTGTCAGTCTACGAGCAGTACTTC
>-|TRBV10-3|TRBJ2-2|TRBD1
CAIKSTGGMDTGELFF
TGTGCCATCAAATCTACAGGGGGGATGGACACCGGGGAGCTGTTTTTT
>many|TRBV12-3/TRBV12-4|TRBJ2-2|-
CASSLAVAGELFF
TGTGCCAGCAGTTTGGCGGTTGCCGGGGAGCTGTTTTTT
>-|TRBV7-9|TRBJ2-1|-
CASSYRDWNNEQFF
TGTGCCAGCAGCTACAGGGACTGGAACAATGAGCAGTTCTTC
>-|TRBV3-1|TRBJ2-5|-
CASSQTGSTQYF
TGTGCCAGCAGCCAGACCGGGTCGACCCAGTACTTC
>-|TRBV5-1|TRBJ2-2|TRBD1
CASSPRQGAGGELFF
TGCGCCAGCAGCCCGAGACAGGGAGCCGGAGGGGAGCTGTTTTTT
>-|TRBV5-1|TRBJ2-7|TRBD2
CASSQAGATYEQYF
TGCGCCAGCAGCCAAGCGGGAGCCACGTACGAGCAGTACTTC
>many|TRBV5-1|TRBJ1-5|-
CASSRDFNQPQHF
TGCGCCAGCAGCCGGGACTTCAATCAGCCCCAGCATTTT
>-|TRBV29-1|TRBJ1-3|-
CSVVALSGNTIYF
TGCAGCGTTGTAGCTCTCTCTGGAAACACCATATATTTT
>few|TRBV20-1|TRBJ2-2|TRBD2
CSATLAGGNTGELFF
TGCAGTGCCACGCTAGCGGGAGGTAACACCGGGGAGCTGTTTTTT
>few|TRBV10-3|TRBJ1-3|-
CAIAGGQLGPTSGNTIYF
TGTGCCATCGCGGGGGGGCAGTTGGGACCCACCTCTGGAAACACCATATATTTT
>few|TRBV2|TRBJ1-5|-
CASSLIGLGVGGQPQHF
TGTGCCAGCAGCCTGATTGGGTTAGGGGTAGGCGGTCAGCCCCAGCATTTT
>many|TRBV5-1|TRBJ2-7|-
CASSLQGSYEQYF
TGTGCCAGCAGTTTGCAAGGCTCCTACGAGCAGTACTTC
>-|TRBV5-1|TRBJ1-2|TRBD1
CASSLDQTGNYGYTF
TGCGCCAGCAGCTTGGACCAGACAGGGAACTATGGCTACACCTTC
>-|TRBV19|TRBJ2-3|-
CASRPGNTDTQYF
TGTGCCAGTAGGCCAGGGAACACAGATACGCAGTATTTT